A selection of T cell receptor beta chains follows, all from one sample in a study of early T cells in non-severe SARS-CoV-2 infection. TCRdb used MiXCR to reprocess the 5' RACE reads, holding one entry per CDR3 protein. The sample has under 70,000 distinct CDR3 sequences, about 16% seen once. Sequencing was performed on whole blood, taken at baseline. The receptors here all came from an adult who was a healthcare worker with PCR-confirmed SARS-CoV-2 infection or an uninfected control (not recorded which). Both conserved end residues are part of each CDR3. D genes are given only for firm matches. Clone size is stated in some rows and not others, as once, few, many or a class when expanded.

-	TRBJ2-7	-	TRBV7-2	CASSTPFTGSEQYF	TGTGCCAGCAGCACGCCCTTTACAGGGTCCGAGCAGTACTTC
-	TRBJ2-7	-	TRBV12-3/TRBV12-4	CASSFYGRGGEQYF	TGTGCCAGCAGTTTTTACGGCAGGGGAGGCGAGCAGTACTTC
-	TRBJ2-4	-	TRBV29-1	CSVGSKNIQYF	TGCAGCGTGGGATCCAAAAACATTCAGTACTTC
-	TRBJ2-5	-	TRBV7-7	CASSSGRTAQETQYF	TGTGCCAGCAGCTCGGGACGGACAGCCCAAGAGACCCAGTACTTC
few	TRBJ1-1	-	TRBV7-9	CASSSPRSQSEAFF	TGTGCCAGCAGCTCCCCACGGTCCCAATCTGAAGCTTTCTTT
-	TRBJ2-4	-	TRBV11-3	CASSLGGGVGENIQYF	TGTGCCAGCAGCTTAGGTGGAGGGGTTGGGGAAAACATTCAGTACTTC
few	TRBJ2-4	TRBD1	TRBV7-9	CASSSRDRDHIQYF	TGTGCCAGCAGCTCACGGGACAGGGACCACATTCAGTACTTC
many	TRBJ2-7	TRBD2	TRBV30	CASRGSGSSYEQYF	TGTGCCTCCCGGGGCAGCGGGAGCTCCTACGAGCAGTACTTC
-	TRBJ2-2	-	TRBV10-3	CAISAASSVTGELFF	TGTGCCATCAGTGCTGCCTCCTCCGTCACCGGGGAGCTGTTTTTT
-	TRBJ1-6	-	TRBV6-6	CASSLDMIGNSALHF	TGTGCCAGCAGCCTCGACATGATAGGGAATTCAGCCCTCCACTTT
-	TRBJ2-7	TRBD1	TRBV20-1	CSATHRDRGYEQYF	TGCAGTGCCACGCACCGGGACAGGGGCTACGAGCAGTACTTC
-	TRBJ1-2	-	TRBV30	CAWSVDGYTF	TGTGCCTGGAGTGTAGATGGCTACACCTTC
-	TRBJ1-1	TRBD1	TRBV11-2	CASSETGGENTEAFF	TGTGCCAGCAGCGAGACAGGGGGCGAGAACACTGAAGCTTTCTTT
few	TRBJ1-2	-	TRBV6-1	CASSEARQGSGYTF	TGTGCCAGCAGTGAAGCGCGGCAGGGGTCTGGCTACACCTTC
few	TRBJ1-2	-	TRBV4-1	CASSQGLQGLANYGYTF	TGCGCCAGCAGCCAAGGGCTTCAGGGCCTAGCTAACTATGGCTACACCTTC
medium-sized	TRBJ2-5	-	TRBV12-3/TRBV12-4	CASSYERGETQYF	TGTGCCAGCAGCTACGAAAGAGGAGAGACCCAGTACTTC
few	TRBJ2-7	-	TRBV11-2	CASSLGQISYEQYF	TGTGCCAGCAGCTTAGGACAAATCTCCTACGAGCAGTACTTC
few	TRBJ2-3	TRBD2	TRBV10-3	CAISGSGGAGDTQYF	TGTGCCATCAGTGGTAGCGGGGGGGCCGGAGATACGCAGTATTTT
few	TRBJ2-1	-	TRBV7-6	CASSLEAVLNEQFF	TGTGCCAGCAGCTTAGAAGCCGTCCTCAATGAGCAGTTCTTC
many	TRBJ2-7	-	TRBV5-6	CASSRDIPYEQYF	TGTGCCAGCAGCCGGGACATTCCCTACGAGCAGTACTTC
-	TRBJ2-1	-	TRBV12-3/TRBV12-4	CASSFRLNDNEQFF	TGTGCCAGCAGTTTCAGGTTGAACGACAATGAGCAGTTCTTC
-	TRBJ2-1	-	TRBV18	CASSLLGSSYNEQFF	TGTGCCAGCTCACTCCTGGGTAGCTCCTACAATGAGCAGTTCTTC
many	TRBJ2-3	TRBD1	TRBV11-2	CASSPARGRGQDTQYF	TGTGCCAGCAGCCCGGCCAGAGGCAGGGGGCAGGATACGCAGTATTTT
-	TRBJ2-1	TRBD1	TRBV9	CASSVDPGTGAEQFF	TGTGCCAGCAGCGTAGATCCCGGGACAGGGGCTGAGCAGTTCTTC
-	TRBJ1-4	TRBD1	TRBV7-8	CASSPTDRGRGEKLFF	TGTGCCAGCAGCCCAACGGACAGGGGACGGGGTGAAAAACTGTTTTTT
few	TRBJ2-1	-	TRBV18	CASSPGTDNEQFF	TGTGCCAGCTCACCAGGGACGGACAATGAGCAGTTCTTC
many	TRBJ1-1	-	TRBV12-3/TRBV12-4	CASSPPPPQGNEAFF	TGTGCCAGCAGTCCGCCCCCTCCACAGGGAAATGAAGCTTTCTTT
-	TRBJ1-5	-	TRBV7-9	CASSLVGGYNQPQHF	TGTGCCAGCAGCTTAGTAGGGGGTTATAATCAGCCCCAGCATTTT
-	TRBJ1-2	-	TRBV19	CASRTPKANYGYTF	TGTGCCAGTAGGACGCCGAAAGCTAACTATGGCTACACCTTC
many	TRBJ1-1	-	TRBV12-3/TRBV12-4	CASWGLTGSEPRGEAFF	TGTGCCAGCTGGGGCTTAACAGGGAGCGAGCCCCGGGGTGAAGCTTTCTTT
-	TRBJ2-7	TRBD1	TRBV6-5	CASSWRGDRGTYEQYF	TGTGCCAGCAGCTGGCGCGGGGACAGGGGCACCTACGAGCAGTACTTC
few	TRBJ2-1	TRBD1	TRBV3-1	CASSQARGNSYNEQFF	TGTGCCAGCAGCCAGGCCAGGGGGAACTCCTACAATGAGCAGTTCTTC
-	TRBJ2-3	TRBD2	TRBV5-1	CASSLLAGGPDTQYF	TGCGCCAGCAGCTTATTAGCGGGGGGGCCAGATACGCAGTATTTT
few	TRBJ1-4	TRBD1	TRBV20-1	CSARDPQGAEKLFF	TGCAGTGCTAGAGATCCACAGGGGGCTGAAAAACTGTTTTTT
few	TRBJ2-7	-	TRBV12-3/TRBV12-4	CATRRGSSYEQYF	TGTGCCACTCGGAGAGGGAGCTCCTACGAGCAGTACTTC
once	TRBJ2-2	TRBD2	TRBV7-9	CASSSGGSNTGELFF	TGTGCCAGCTCATCGGGGGGAAGTAACACCGGGGAGCTGTTTTTT
-	TRBJ2-2	-	TRBV5-1	CASSGYQGELFF	TGCGCCAGCAGCGGGTACCAGGGAGAGCTGTTTTTT
-	TRBJ2-3	-	TRBV5-4	CASSLGGQSTDTQYF	TGTGCCAGCAGCTTGGGAGGACAGAGCACAGATACGCAGTATTTT
-	TRBJ2-1	TRBD2	TRBV19	CASSIQPTSGPNNEQFF	TGTGCCAGTAGTATCCAACCTACTAGCGGACCCAACAATGAGCAGTTCTTC
many	TRBJ1-1	-	TRBV9	CASSVLNTEAFF	TGTGCCAGCAGCGTTCTAAACACTGAAGCTTTCTTT
few	TRBJ2-5	TRBD2	TRBV7-2	CASSLRTSGSETQYF	TGTGCCAGCAGCTTAAGGACTAGCGGGTCGGAGACCCAGTACTTC
-	TRBJ2-4	TRBD2	TRBV5-1	CASRFGPSGGSGIQYF	TGCGCCAGCCGGTTCGGCCCTAGCGGGGGGAGCGGCATTCAGTACTTC
-	TRBJ1-5	-	TRBV18	CASSPPDRFNQPQHF	TGTGCCAGCTCACCACCCGACAGGTTCAATCAGCCCCAGCATTTT
-	TRBJ2-5	TRBD2	TRBV19	CATRRDYQRETQYF	TGTGCCACCCGCCGGGACTACCAACGAGAGACCCAGTACTTC